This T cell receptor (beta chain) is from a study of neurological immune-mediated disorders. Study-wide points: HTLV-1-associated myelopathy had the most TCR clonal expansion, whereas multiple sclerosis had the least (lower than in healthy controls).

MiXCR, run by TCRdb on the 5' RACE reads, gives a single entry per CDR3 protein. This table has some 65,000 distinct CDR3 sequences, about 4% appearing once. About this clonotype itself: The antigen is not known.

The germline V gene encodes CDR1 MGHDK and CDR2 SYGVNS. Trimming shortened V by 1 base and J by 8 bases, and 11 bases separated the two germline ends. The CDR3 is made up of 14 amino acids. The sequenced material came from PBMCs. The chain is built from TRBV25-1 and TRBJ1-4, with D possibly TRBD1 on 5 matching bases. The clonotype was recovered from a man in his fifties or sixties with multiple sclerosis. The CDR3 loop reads CASSESGGVEKLFF. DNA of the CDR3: TGTGCCAGCAGTGAATCCGGGGGAGTGGAAAAACTGTTTTTT.